Presented here are 30 T cell receptor beta chains from one specimen sequenced in a study of shared clonotypes between healthy human individuals. Sequencing used immunoSEQ multiplex PCR; TCRdb keeps in-frame clones, though not all of them. The data show about 1.9 million clones, approximately 92% seen once. The naive CD8 subset, CD45RO-negative cells positively selected for CCR7, excluded terminally differentiated effector memory CD45RA+ cells. What was sequenced was naive CD8+ T cells from PBMCs. The receptors here all came from a man aged 18 to 29 in good health. Some clones in this sample may be carry-over from other donors' samples.

The chain recombines TRBV28 with TRBJ2-3, with D possibly being TRBD1 (5 bases). From germline, CDR1 is MDHEN and CDR2 SYDVKM. Trimming pared 5 bases from V and 1 base from J, leaving 7 bases between. This CDR3 has 13 residues. The CDR3 protein is CASSPTGTDTQYF. In DNA form, the CDR3 reads TGTGCCAGCAGTCCGACAGGCACAGATACGCAGTATTTT.

The chain couples TRBV7-9 to TRBJ2-1; D is undetermined. Trimming shortened V by 3 bases and J by 3 bases, and 9 bases separated the two germline ends. This CDR3 comprises 14 residues. Looked up from germline, CDR1 is SEHNR and CDR2 is FQNEAQ (reference sequence). CDR3 region: CASSFVTDYNEQFF. The CDR3 DNA sequence: TGTGCCAGCAGCTTCGTAACAGACTACAATGAGCAGTTCTTC.

This chain uses TRBV7-9 with TRBJ2-3, with TRBD1 matching over 10 bases. Trimming removed 5 bases from V and 3 bases from J; junction bases left unmatched: 5. There are 15 residues in the CDR3. The germline V gene has CDR1 SEHNR and CDR2 FQNEAQ (reference sequence). The CDR3 spells CASSTGTGVTDTQYF. CDR3 sequence (DNA): TGTGCCAGCAGCACCGGGACAGGGGTGACAGATACGCAGTATTTT.

The chain employs TRBV9 and TRBJ2-7; 9 bases agree with TRBD2. Germline V lookup: CDR1 SGDLS, CDR2 YYNGEE. Germline trimming cut 4 bases from V and 6 bases from J; bases unmatched to any gene: 11. This CDR3 is 15 amino acids long. CDR3 nucleotide sequence: TGTGCCAGCAGCCTCTATAGCGGGAGCCTCGCCGAGCAGTACTTC. Translation: CASSLYSGSLAEQYF.

The gene calls are TRBV6-5 and TRBJ1-2; D is unresolved. V lost 0 bases and J 7 bases, leaving 9 bases between the germline ends. Germline CDR1 MNHEY, CDR2 SVGAGI. The CDR3 is 13 amino acids. In DNA form, the CDR3 reads TGTGCCAGCAGTTACTCTAGAGGGTCTGGCTACACCTTC. This gives the protein CASSYSRGSGYTF.

The chain couples TRBV4-1 to TRBJ2-1; D gene ambiguous. Per the germline V gene, CDR1 is MGHRA and CDR2 is YSYEKL. CDR3 length: 16 residues. Between the trimmed V and J ends, which lost 4 bases and 8 bases, there was a span of 21 bases. CDR3 DNA: TGCGCCAGCAGCCCTCCCGGCGCCCCCAAGTGGGATGAGCAGTTCTTC. Residues: CASSPPGAPKWDEQFF.

Only one count was recorded for this clone. This sequence joins TRBV15 and TRBJ2-5; 7 bases are a match to TRBD1. V lost 3 bases, J lost 3 bases, and 10 bases stayed unmatched. The CDR3 consists of 16 residues. Per germline, CDR1 LNHNV and CDR2 YYDKDF (reference sequence). The CDR3 spells CATSSGFGTEKETQYF. CDR3 bases: TGTGCCACCAGCAGTGGATTCGGGACAGAAAAAGAGACCCAGTACTTC. The variable domain in full, with the rest retrieved from reference TRBV15 and TRBJ2-5, is DAMVIQNPRYQVTQFGKPVTLSCSQTLNHNVMYWYQQKSSQAPKLLFHYYDKDFNNEADTPDNFQSRRPNTSFCFLDIRSPGLGDTAMYLCATSSGFGTEKETQYFGPGTRLLVL.

The chain links TRBV7-6 to TRBJ1-1; D ambiguous. V lost 0 bases and J lost 3, with 11 bases in between. The germline gives CDR1 SGHVS, CDR2 FNYEAQ. CDR3 length: 15 residues. The CDR3 spells CASSLAGQWDTEAFF. DNA for the CDR3: TGTGCCAGCAGCTTAGCGGGCCAGTGGGACACTGAAGCTTTCTTT.

The rearrangement joins TRBV10-3 to TRBJ2-6; D may be TRBD2 (5 bases). V dropped 3 bases and J dropped 0 bases, with 12 bases sitting between them. Germline V gene sequence: CDR1 ENHRY, CDR2 SYGVKD. This CDR3 region has 17 residues. CDR3 coding DNA: TGTGCCATCAGTGAAAGTAGGACTCTCTCTGGGGCCAACGTCCTGACTTTC. Protein: CAISESRTLSGANVLTF.

On this clone itself: At one end, the junction sequence differs from germline, possibly due to a read error. This chain joins TRBV27 and TRBJ2-7, with TRBD2 matching over 13 bases. The CDR3 has 14 residues. Germline V gene data show CDR1 as MNHEY and CDR2 as SMNVEV (reference sequence). Here the CDR3 reads CASSPRTSGGPFRF. DNA for the CDR3: TGTGCCAGCAGTCCAAGGACTAGCGGGGGCCCTTTTCGCTTC.

Concerning this clone: At the DNA level, this CDR3 is encoded by other sequences in the same sample as well. V and J are TRBV27 and TRBJ2-7; no firm D call. The CDR3 is made up of 14 amino acids. Trimming stripped 0 bases from V and 3 bases from J, with 9 bases between. Germline V gene sequence: CDR1 MNHEY, CDR2 SMNVEV (reference sequence). The CDR3 bases are TGTGCCAGCAGTTTATCGGCGCGGAGCTACGAGCAGTACTTC. Translating gives CASSLSARSYEQYF.

The CDR3 is CAISATGLNTEAFF. Written as DNA, the CDR3 is TGTGCCATCAGTGCGACGGGGTTGAACACTGAAGCTTTCTTT. The V gene is TRBV10-3, the J gene TRBJ1-1; D unclear. V dropped 4 bases and J dropped 0 bases, with 9 bases sitting between them. CDR1 is ENHRY, CDR2 SYGVKD, per germline. This CDR3 is built from 14 residues.

This chain joins TRBV11-1 and TRBJ2-1; 10 bases agree with TRBD2. Trimming cost V 5 bases and J 8 bases; bases outside gene matches: 12. The CDR3 consists of 16 residues. Germline CDR1 and CDR2: SGHAT and FQDESV (reference sequence). In DNA, the CDR3 is TGTGCCAGCAGCACTACTAGCGGGAAGGGATGGGATGAGCAGTTCTTC. Its translation: CASSTTSGKGWDEQFF.

The chain is built from TRBV7-8 and TRBJ1-1, with D perhaps matching TRBD1 (6 bases). The ends were cut back, 5 bases at V and 1 base at J, with 14 bases in the middle. The CDR3 is 15 amino acids. The germline CDR1 and CDR2 sequences are SGHVS and FQNEAQ. DNA of the CDR3: TGTGCCAGCAGCCTAAGACAGGTGCCGAACACTGAAGCTTTCTTT. Its protein product is CASSLRQVPNTEAFF.

The J gene is TRBJ2-7, the V gene TRBV28; the match to TRBD1 covers 7 bases. Unmatched junction bases numbered 19, after V lost 5 bases and J lost 3 bases. The CDR3 is made up of 18 amino acids. Per germline, CDR1 MDHEN and CDR2 SYDVKM. CDR3 bases: TGTGCCAGCAGTCCACCCCCCCGCGACAGGGCAATTGTCTACGAGCAGTACTTC. Protein product: CASSPPPRDRAIVYEQYF.

The chain uses TRBV14 and TRBJ1-1, with no clear D. The ends were cut back, 1 base at V and 1 base at J, with 10 bases in the middle. This CDR3 comprises 15 residues. CDR1 is SGHDN and CDR2 is FVKESK in the germline V gene. The CDR3 sequence: CASSQVRHTNTEAFF. The CDR3 DNA reads as TGTGCCAGCAGCCAAGTTAGACATACGAACACTGAAGCTTTCTTT.

The chain couples TRBV21-1 to TRBJ2-5; the D call of TRBD1 is as the table states it, not checked on the DNA. TRBV21-1 is termed a pseudogene. This CDR3 region has 14 residues. For the CDR3, the DNA is TGTGCCAGCAGCAAATGGCAGGGGGGAGAGACCCAGTACTTC. It is translated as CASSKWQGGETQYF.

This chain links TRBV7-7 with TRBJ2-7, with TRBD2 matching 11 bases. The germline V gene has CDR1 SSHAT and CDR2 FNYEAQ (reference sequence). The CDR3 spans 14 residues. V lost 5 bases, J lost 7 bases, and 7 bases stayed unmatched. DNA of the CDR3: TGTGCCAGCAGCCCCGGGACTAGCGGAAGGGAGCAGTACTTC. Its protein product is CASSPGTSGREQYF.

V and J are TRBV27 and TRBJ2-7; D ambiguous. The CDR3 loop spans 15 amino acids. V lost 2 bases to trimming and J lost 3 bases, with 14 bases between them. Germline V CDR1 and CDR2: MNHEY, SMNVEV (reference sequence). The CDR3 protein is CASSLSGSPIYEQYF. CDR3 DNA sequence: TGTGCCAGCAGTTTAAGTGGGTCCCCAATCTACGAGCAGTACTTC.

This clone has just a few counts. The V and J genes are TRBV5-4 and TRBJ2-1, with 9 bases lining up with TRBD1. Germline CDR1 and CDR2: SGHNT and YYREEE (reference sequence). The CDR3 covers 13 residues. The V gene end was trimmed by 0 bases and the J gene end by 8 bases; junction bases not matched to a gene: 0. CDR3 residues: CASSLDRGHEQFF. In DNA, the CDR3 is TGTGCCAGCAGCTTGGACAGGGGGCATGAGCAGTTCTTC.

V and J are TRBV28 and TRBJ1-1; D gene ambiguous. Germline assignment: CDR1 MDHEN and CDR2 SYDVKM. V lost 3 bases and J 3 bases, leaving 14 bases between the germline ends. The CDR3 sequence is 15 residues long. CDR3 sequence: CASSFRPRGYTEAFF. Here the CDR3 DNA reads TGTGCCAGCAGTTTTAGGCCCCGGGGATACACTGAAGCTTTCTTT.

This chain links TRBV6-5 with TRBJ1-1; no reliable D call. The CDR3 is made up of 13 amino acids. V gave up 7 bases and J gave up 1 base, with 10 bases separating them. Looked up from germline, CDR1 is MNHEY and CDR2 is SVGAGI. The CDR3 nucleotides read TGTGCCAGCAACTTTTCACCGAACACTGAAGCTTTCTTT. Translated: CASNFSPNTEAFF.

The rearrangement joins TRBV4-2 to TRBJ2-3, with D tentatively TRBD2 (6 bases). Germline CDR1 LGHNA, CDR2 YNFKEQ. V was shortened by 2 bases and J by 2 bases, with 11 bases between the two germline ends. The CDR3 runs to 15 residues. The CDR3 sequence: CASSQRAGYTDTQYF. The CDR3 region has the DNA TGTGCCAGCAGCCAAAGGGCGGGATACACAGATACGCAGTATTTT.

The genes are TRBV29-1 and TRBJ1-1; possible D gene TRBD1, 6 bases. Trimming left V 7 bases short and J 3 bases short, with 12 bases between. Germline CDR1 and CDR2: SQVTM and ANQGSEA. The CDR3 consists of 12 residues. The CDR3 spells CSASQGDTEAFF. Written as DNA, the CDR3 is TGCAGCGCGTCACAGGGAGACACTGAAGCTTTCTTT.

The chain uses TRBV4-3 and TRBJ2-7; TRBD2 agrees at 7 bases. The germline gives CDR1 LGHNA, CDR2 YSLEER. V shed 6 bases and J 0 bases; nucleotides not matched to a gene: 11. The CDR3 contains 16 residues. The DNA of the CDR3 is TGCGCCAGCAGTCCCGATATAGCGGGTCTCTCCTACGAGCAGTACTTC. Its protein product is CASSPDIAGLSYEQYF.

The chain uses TRBV6-9 and TRBJ2-5; TRBD2 aligns across 8 bases. The germline V gene encodes CDR1 MNHGY and CDR2 SVAAGI. This CDR3 region has 17 residues. Unmatched junction bases numbered 10, after V lost 4 bases and J lost 0 bases. CDR3 coding DNA: TGTGCCAGCAGTTTACCCGGGCGGGGGGCGTACCAAGAGACCCAGTACTTC. It is translated as CASSLPGRGAYQETQYF.

In DNA form, the CDR3 reads TGTGCCAGCAGCCCAGGGACTAAACACTACGAGCAGTACTTC. Translating gives CASSPGTKHYEQYF. The rearrangement links TRBV14 to TRBJ2-7, with 7 bases identical to TRBD2. Germline V gene lookup returns CDR1 SGHDN and CDR2 FVKESK. V lost 4 bases, J lost 3 bases, and 6 bases stayed unmatched. The CDR3 contains 14 residues.

This chain uses TRBV11-2 with TRBJ2-5; perhaps TRBD1 as D (6 bases). The CDR3 is 14 residues long. Germline V gene lookup returns CDR1 SGHAT and CDR2 FQNNGV. The V end was cut by 0 bases, the J end by 7 bases, with 12 bases between. The CDR3 region has the DNA TGTGCCAGCAGCTTAGAGGGGGCTCTTGGGACCCAGTACTTC. It is translated as CASSLEGALGTQYF.

This chain connects TRBV7-8 to TRBJ2-1; D gene unclear. Per germline, CDR1 SGHVS and CDR2 FQNEAQ. The germline V and J ends were trimmed by 4 bases and 1 base, with 11 bases remaining between them. The CDR3 sequence is 15 residues long. CDR3 bases: TGTGCCAGCAGCTCCTTCGGTACTTCCTACAATGAGCAGTTCTTC. This translates into CASSSFGTSYNEQFF. The entire variable domain, with the rest obtained from reference TRBV7-8 and TRBJ2-1, is as follows: GAGVSQSPRYKVAKRGQDVALRCDPISGHVSLFWYQQALGQGPEFLTYFQNEAQLDKSGLPSDRFFAERPEGSVSTLKIQRTQQEDSAVYLCASSSFGTSYNEQFFGPGTRLTVL.

V usage is TRBV7-2 and J usage is TRBJ2-1; D is possibly TRBD1 (6 bases). This CDR3 spans 15 amino acids. Germline values: CDR1 SGHTA, CDR2 FQGNSA. Trimming pared 5 bases from V and 5 bases from J, leaving 16 bases between. CDR3 coding DNA: TGTGCCAGCAGCCCAGGGGTATGGGTTAACAATGAGCAGTTCTTC. It specifies CASSPGVWVNNEQFF. Variable domain in full (rest from reference TRBV7-2 and TRBJ2-1): GAGVSQSPSNKVTEKGKDVELRCDPISGHTALYWYRQSLGQGLEFLIYFQGNSAPDKSGLPSDRFSAERTGGSVSTLTIQRTQQEDSAVYLCASSPGVWVNNEQFFGPGTRLTVL.